Listed below are T cell receptor beta chains from one sample, sequenced in a study of CD8+ T cells in alopecia areata. TCRdb's copy holds only in-frame clones and misses some; the assay was immunoSEQ multiplex PCR. This table holds 180,000 or so clones, 45% to 60% found once. Sample: CD8+ T cells sorted from blood, taken around week 54, from a patient treated with tofacitinib. Every receptor here comes from a human donor with alopecia areata. Both conserved end residues are part of each CDR3. A D gene is named only where the DNA matches it firmly. A row's size may be missing; if present it is once, few, many or a size class.

d_call,j_call,clone_size,v_call,cdr3_aa,cdr3_nt
TRBD1,TRBJ1-6,NA,TRBV7-9,CASSSRTGERGSPLHF,TGTGCCAGCAGCTCCCGGACAGGGGAGAGAGGTTCACCCCTCCACTTT
NA,TRBJ2-6,NA,TRBV7-8,CASNPAPGANVLTF,TGTGCCAGCAACCCGGCACCCGGGGCCAACGTCCTGACTTTC
TRBD1,TRBJ1-1,few,TRBV9,CASSQGQTLNTEAFF,TGTGCCAGCAGCCAGGGACAGACCTTGAACACTGAAGCTTTCTTT
NA,TRBJ1-1,NA,TRBV30,CAWSPPNTEAFF,TGTGCCTGGAGCCCACCTAACACTGAAGCTTTCTTT
NA,TRBJ1-6,few,TRBV7-9,CASSLDNSPLHF,TGTGCCAGCAGCTTGGACAACTCACCCCTCCACTTT
NA,TRBJ2-3,NA,TRBV9,CASSARQTDTQYF,TGTGCCAGCAGCGCCCGACAGACAGATACGCAGTATTTT
NA,TRBJ1-1,NA,TRBV4-2,CASSQETGWAGSEAFF,TGTGCCAGCAGCCAAGAAACAGGGTGGGCCGGCTCTGAAGCTTTCTTT
NA,TRBJ1-1,NA,TRBV7-3,CASSFTGINTEAFF,TGTGCCAGCAGCTTCACAGGCATAAACACTGAAGCTTTCTTT
NA,TRBJ2-1,NA,TRBV27,CASSLYLSGAGNEQFF,TGTGCCAGCAGTTTATACCTTTCGGGGGCGGGTAATGAGCAGTTCTTC
NA,TRBJ1-2,NA,TRBV30,CAWTRQRYGYTF,TGTGCCTGGACCCGACAGCGCTATGGCTACACCTTC
TRBD2,TRBJ2-1,NA,TRBV5-6,CASSYEGGGDNEQFF,TGTGCCAGCAGCTACGAAGGTGGGGGGGACAATGAGCAGTTCTTC
TRBD1,TRBJ1-5,once,TRBV9,CASSVTGASNQPQHF,TGTGCCAGCAGCGTGACAGGGGCCAGCAATCAGCCCCAGCATTTT
NA,TRBJ1-1,few,TRBV19,CASSSLQGNEAFF,TGTGCCAGTAGTTCCCTACAGGGTAATGAAGCTTTCTTT
NA,TRBJ1-2,NA,TRBV29-1,CSVDAFRDARDYGYTF,TGCAGCGTTGATGCGTTTCGGGACGCGCGGGACTATGGCTACACCTTC
NA,TRBJ1-5,NA,TRBV30,CAWSVLGERQPQHF,TGTGCCTGGAGTGTACTGGGGGAGCGGCAGCCCCAGCATTTT
NA,TRBJ2-5,NA,TRBV6-1,CASGGAEATETQYF,TGTGCCAGCGGGGGGGCTGAGGCTACGGAGACCCAGTACTTC
NA,TRBJ1-3,NA,TRBV30,CASGDGNTIYF,TGTGCATCGGGGGACGGAAACACCATATATTTT
NA,TRBJ1-5,few,TRBV19,CASTPQNPAGSRQPQHF,TGTGCCAGTACCCCCCAAAATCCGGCAGGGTCCCGACAGCCCCAGCATTTT
TRBD2,TRBJ2-3,NA,TRBV10-1,CASSGRTSGGPDTQYF,TGCGCCAGCAGTGGGCGGACTAGCGGGGGACCAGATACGCAGTATTTT
NA,TRBJ2-2,NA,TRBV5-1,CASSLGTLHRATGELFF,TGCGCCAGCAGCTTGGGTACCCTCCACAGGGCCACCGGGGAGCTGTTTTTT
TRBD1,TRBJ2-7,NA,TRBV9,CASSVGGQGSYEQYF,TGTGCCAGCAGCGTAGGAGGACAGGGGTCTTACGAGCAGTACTTC
NA,TRBJ2-7,NA,TRBV2,CASSEVAAYEQYF,TGTGCCAGCAGTGAAGTTGCCGCCTACGAGCAGTACTTC
NA,TRBJ2-7,NA,TRBV5-1,CASRSDGGHEQYF,TGCGCCAGCAGGTCCGACGGGGGCCACGAGCAGTACTTC
NA,TRBJ1-1,few,TRBV27,CASSLSWGGNTEAFF,TGTGCCAGCAGTTTATCGTGGGGGGGGAACACTGAAGCTTTCTTT
NA,TRBJ2-1,NA,TRBV27,CASSLGGRPYNEQFF,TGTGCCAGCAGTTTAGGGGGCAGGCCCTACAATGAGCAGTTCTTC
NA,TRBJ2-3,NA,TRBV27,CASSLRQGGETQYF,TGTGCCAGCAGTTTGAGACAGGGAGGAGAGACGCAGTATTTT
NA,TRBJ1-6,NA,TRBV4-1,CASSKTNYNSPLHF,TGCGCCAGCAGCAAGACCAACTATAATTCACCCCTCCACTTT
NA,TRBJ1-6,once,TRBV30,CAWSRVSSPLHF,TGTGCCTGGAGTAGGGTGAGTTCACCCCTCCACTTT
TRBD1,TRBJ1-2,NA,TRBV27,CASSLQAGGNYLDGYTF,TGTGCCAGCAGTTTACAGGCAGGGGGAAATTACCTAGATGGCTACACCTTC
NA,TRBJ2-1,few,TRBV7-9,CASSLRPYIDNEQFF,TGTGCCAGCAGCTTACGCCCGTATATTGACAATGAGCAGTTCTTC
TRBD1,TRBJ2-5,NA,TRBV5-1,CASSLAGTGVETQYF,TGCGCCAGCAGCTTGGCCGGGACAGGGGTAGAGACCCAGTACTTC
TRBD1,TRBJ2-7,NA,TRBV7-9,CASSPEGAKQYF,TGTGCCAGCAGTCCTGAGGGGGCTAAGCAGTACTTC
NA,TRBJ2-1,NA,TRBV7-8,CASSFLVDEQFF,TGTGCCAGCAGCTTTTTGGTGGATGAGCAGTTCTTC
NA,TRBJ1-1,NA,TRBV27,CASSLQLNTEAFF,TGTGCCAGCAGTTTACAGTTGAACACTGAAGCTTTCTTT
NA,TRBJ1-5,NA,TRBV2,CASGWDSNQPQHF,TGTGCCAGCGGCTGGGACAGCAATCAGCCCCAGCATTTT
NA,TRBJ1-5,few,TRBV7-9,CASSSVSNQPQHF,TGTGCCAGCAGTTCTGTGAGCAATCAGCCCCAGCATTTT
TRBD1,TRBJ2-5,NA,TRBV2,CASSVPGQGDQETQYF,TGTGCCAGCAGTGTTCCGGGACAGGGGGATCAAGAGACCCAGTACTTC
TRBD1,TRBJ2-5,many,TRBV25-1,CASSEYGTGPKGTQYF,TGTGCCAGCAGTGAATATGGGACAGGGCCGAAGGGGACCCAGTACTTC
TRBD1,TRBJ1-2,few,TRBV29-1,CSVEGRGQENYGYTF,TGCAGCGTTGAGGGGCGCGGACAGGAAAACTATGGCTACACCTTC
NA,TRBJ1-5,NA,TRBV30,CAWSAGENNQPQHF,TGTGCCTGGAGTGCCGGGGAGAACAATCAGCCCCAGCATTTT
NA,TRBJ1-5,NA,TRBV4-3,CASSQEPQPQHF,TGCGCCAGCAGCCAAGAACCTCAGCCCCAGCATTTT
NA,TRBJ2-3,NA,TRBV30,CAWSSDSPDTQYF,TGTGCCTGGAGTTCGGACAGCCCTGATACGCAGTATTTT
NA,TRBJ1-1,NA,TRBV5-4,CASSLNELYTEAFF,TGTGCCAGCAGCTTGAACGAATTGTACACTGAAGCTTTCTTT
TRBD1,TRBJ1-2,NA,TRBV9,CASSVTQGHYGYTF,TGTGCCAGCAGCGTTACACAGGGGCACTATGGCTACACCTTC
NA,TRBJ1-2,few,TRBV19,CASTQGAVRYGYTF,TGTGCCAGTACCCAAGGGGCGGTCAGGTATGGCTACACCTTC
NA,TRBJ2-3,few,TRBV7-9,CASSTTDTQYF,TGTGCCAGCAGCACAACAGATACGCAGTATTTT
TRBD1,TRBJ1-2,NA,TRBV25-1,CASSESSQGAFYGYTF,TGTGCCAGCAGTGAAAGTTCCCAGGGGGCATTCTATGGCTACACCTTC
NA,TRBJ2-3,few,TRBV10-3,CAITGTSSTDTQYF,TGTGCCATTACCGGGACAAGTAGCACAGATACGCAGTATTTT
NA,TRBJ1-1,NA,TRBV27,CASSLRAGLTEAFF,TGTGCCAGCAGTTTACGTGCGGGTCTCACTGAAGCTTTCTTT
TRBD1,TRBJ2-3,few,TRBV29-1,CSGTRQGGRYF,TGCAGCGGGACACGACAGGGGGGGCGGTATTTT
NA,TRBJ2-2,NA,TRBV6-1,CASSELGLNTGELFF,TGTGCCAGCAGTGAACTGGGACTCAACACCGGGGAGCTGTTTTTT
NA,TRBJ1-6,NA,TRBV27,CASSLWGHNSPLHF,TGTGCCAGCAGTTTATGGGGGCATAATTCACCCCTCCACTTT
TRBD1,TRBJ2-5,NA,TRBV4-1,CASCRTGTGREETQYF,TGCGCCAGCTGCAGGACCGGGACAGGGCGCGAAGAGACCCAGTACTTC
NA,TRBJ1-1,NA,TRBV6-1,CASSEVQGNTEAFF,TGTGCCAGCAGTGAAGTACAGGGGAACACTGAAGCTTTCTTT